These 9 T cell receptor beta chains were all obtained from the same sample, sequenced in a study of cytomegalovirus exposure and HLA in healthy donors. PCR employed 60 Vbeta and 13 Jbeta primers. Using immunoSEQ multiplex PCR, the repertoire was profiled, and TCRdb retains in-frame clones only, with some absent. The table includes roughly 140,000 clones, roughly 80% detected once. Sequencing was done on a sample of PBMCs. These receptors were obtained from a man aged 30-40 years in good health and CMV-seropositive.

This clone has more than one count but fewer than ten. This chain joins TRBV6-4 and TRBJ2-1; 8 nucleotides agree with TRBD2. J was trimmed by 9 bases and V by 2 bases; bases with no gene match: 3. This CDR3 contains 13 residues. CDR1 MRHNA and CDR2 SNTAGT come from the germline V gene. CDR3 in amino acids: CASSDGLAGEQFF. CDR3 DNA: TGTGCCAGCAGTGACGGTCTAGCGGGTGAGCAGTTCTTC.

This rearrangement joins TRBV29-1 to TRBJ1-4; D might be TRBD1 (6 bases). The V gene's germline CDR1 is SQVTM and CDR2 ANQGSEA. This CDR3 is built from 11 residues. V lost 6 bases and J lost 9, with 11 bases in between. CDR3 in amino acids: CSVLQGKKLFF. The CDR3 DNA sequence: TGCAGCGTGCTACAGGGTAAAAAACTGTTTTTT.

This rearrangement joins TRBV11-2 to TRBJ1-2; 10 bases match TRBD1. The ends lost 7 bases at V and 8 bases at J; junction bases unmatched: 10. There are 14 residues in the CDR3. Germline CDR1 and CDR2: SGHAT and FQNNGV. CDR3 residues: CASNRDRGRWGYTF. CDR3 nucleotide sequence: TGTGCCAGCAACCGGGACAGGGGAAGATGGGGCTACACCTTC.

For the CDR3, the DNA is TGTGCCAGCAGTTATGGGGCGGAAGCCTACAATGAGCAGTTCTTC. It is translated as CASSYGAEAYNEQFF. The rearrangement uses TRBV6-6 and TRBJ2-1, with D perhaps matching TRBD1 (5 bases). The V gene's germline CDR1 is MNHNY and CDR2 SVGAGI (reference sequence). The CDR3 runs to 15 residues. The V and J ends lost 3 bases and 2 bases respectively, with 11 bases between them.

This chain joins TRBV6-1 and TRBJ1-6, with TRBD1 identical over 9 bases. V shed 3 bases, J shed 6 bases, and the junction held 3 bases outside the gene matches. Per germline, CDR1 MNHNS and CDR2 SASEGT. The CDR3 runs 15 residues. The DNA of the CDR3 is TGTGCCAGCAGTGAGGACAGGGGACGTAATTCACCCCTCCACTTT. Its translation is CASSEDRGRNSPLHF.

V gene TRBV11-2 combines with J gene TRBJ2-3, with 9 bases aligning to TRBD1. V was clipped by 5 bases and J by 2 bases; unmatched bases: 5. Germline CDR1 is SGHAT and CDR2 is FQNNGV. The CDR3 has 15 amino acids. The CDR3 DNA reads TGTGCCAGCAGCCTCGGGACAGGGTACACAGATACGCAGTATTTT. Amino acids: CASSLGTGYTDTQYF.

J is TRBJ2-1 and V is TRBV13; the match to TRBD1 covers 7 bases. The V and J ends lost 5 bases and 5 bases, in that order; junction bases with no gene match: 9. CDR1 and CDR2 (germline): PRHDT, FYEKMQ (reference sequence). This CDR3 comprises 15 residues. The CDR3 loop is CASSAGDRADNEQFF. Here the CDR3 DNA reads TGTGCCAGCAGCGCAGGCGACAGGGCGGACAATGAGCAGTTCTTC. Based on the CDR3 plus reference TRBV13 and TRBJ2-1, the full variable domain is AAGVIQSPRHLIKEKRETATLKCYPIPRHDTVYWYQQGPGQDPQFLISFYEKMQSDKGSIPDRFSAQQFSDYHSELNMSSLELGDSALYFCASSAGDRADNEQFFGPGTRLTVL.

This chain joins TRBV18 and TRBJ2-3; 9 bases line up with TRBD1. CDR1 KGHSH and CDR2 LQKENI come from the germline V gene. There are 15 residues in the CDR3. The trim removed 3 bases at V and 7 bases at J, leaving 8 bases unmatched. CDR3 in amino acids: CASSPRTGEVNTQYF. CDR3 bases: TGTGCCAGCTCACCCCGGACAGGGGAAGTAAATACGCAGTATTTT. The full variable domain, with the rest looked up from reference TRBV18 and TRBJ2-3, is NAGVMQNPRHLVRRRGQEARLRCSPMKGHSHVYWYRQLPEEGLKFMVYLQKENIIDESGMPKERFSAEFPKEGPSILRIQQVVRGDSAAYFCASSPRTGEVNTQYFGPGTRLTVL.

The gene calls are TRBV19 and TRBJ1-4, with 11 positions matching TRBD1. The V gene's germline CDR1 is LNHDA and CDR2 SQIVND (reference sequence). The CDR3 contains 15 residues. Losses at the gene ends were 6 bases for V and 3 bases for J; bases not matched to a gene: 3. CDR3 in amino acids: CASRTGQGANEKLFF. In DNA, the CDR3 is TGTGCCAGTAGAACGGGACAGGGGGCTAATGAAAAACTGTTTTTT.